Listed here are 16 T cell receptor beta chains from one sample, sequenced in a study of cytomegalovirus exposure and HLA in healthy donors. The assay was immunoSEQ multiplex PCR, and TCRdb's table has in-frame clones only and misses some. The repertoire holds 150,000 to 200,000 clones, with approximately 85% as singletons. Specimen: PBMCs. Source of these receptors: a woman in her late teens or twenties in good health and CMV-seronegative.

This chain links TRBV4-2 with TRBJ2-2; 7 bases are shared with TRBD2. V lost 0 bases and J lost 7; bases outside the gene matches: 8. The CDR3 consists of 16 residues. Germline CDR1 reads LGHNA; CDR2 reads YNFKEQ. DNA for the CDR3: TGTGCCAGCAGCCAAGAAGGCGGGAGTGAGTACGGGGAGCTGTTTTTT. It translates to CASSQEGGSEYGELFF.

CDR3 bases: TGCAGCGTGACAGGGACTAGCGCATACGAGCAGTACTTC. It codes for CSVTGTSAYEQYF. J is TRBJ2-7 and V is TRBV29-1, with 10 nucleotides matching TRBD2. The germline CDR1 and CDR2 sequences are SQVTM and ANQGSEA. V lost 6 bases to trimming and J lost 4 bases; unmatched junction nucleotides: 6. The CDR3 is 13 amino acids.

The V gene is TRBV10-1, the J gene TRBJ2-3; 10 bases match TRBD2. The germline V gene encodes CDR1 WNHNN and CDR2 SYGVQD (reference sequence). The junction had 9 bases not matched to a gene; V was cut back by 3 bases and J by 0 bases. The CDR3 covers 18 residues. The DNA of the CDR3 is TGCGCCAGCAGTGAAGGGCTAGCGGGAGAAGTCAGCACAGATACGCAGTATTTT. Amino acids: CASSEGLAGEVSTDTQYF.

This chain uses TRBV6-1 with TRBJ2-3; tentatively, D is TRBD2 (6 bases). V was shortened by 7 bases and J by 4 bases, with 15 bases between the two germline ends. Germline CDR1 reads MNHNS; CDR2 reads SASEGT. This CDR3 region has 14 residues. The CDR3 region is CASMNTGDSDTQYF. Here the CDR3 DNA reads TGTGCCAGCATGAATACGGGGGATTCAGATACGCAGTATTTT.

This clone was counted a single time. The CDR3 loop reads CASSLRLAGPDTQYF. As DNA, the CDR3 is TGCGCCAGCAGCTTACGACTAGCGGGCCCCGATACGCAGTATTTT. This rearrangement joins TRBV5-1 to TRBJ2-3, with 10 bases identical to TRBD2. This CDR3 has 15 amino acids. V was clipped by 2 bases and J by 6 bases; unmatched bases: 6. Germline V gives CDR1 SGHRS, CDR2 YFSETQ.

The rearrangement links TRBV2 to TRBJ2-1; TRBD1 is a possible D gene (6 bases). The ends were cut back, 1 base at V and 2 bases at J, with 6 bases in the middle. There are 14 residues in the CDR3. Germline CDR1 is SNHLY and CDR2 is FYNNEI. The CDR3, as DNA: TGTGCCAGCAGTGAAGGGACAGCCTACAATGAGCAGTTCTTC. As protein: CASSEGTAYNEQFF.

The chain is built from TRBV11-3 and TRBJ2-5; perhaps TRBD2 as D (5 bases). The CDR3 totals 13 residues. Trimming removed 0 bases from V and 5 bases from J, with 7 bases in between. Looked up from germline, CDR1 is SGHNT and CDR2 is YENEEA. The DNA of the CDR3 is TGTGCCAGCAGCTTAGAAGCGGAGGAGACCCAGTACTTC. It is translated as CASSLEAEETQYF.

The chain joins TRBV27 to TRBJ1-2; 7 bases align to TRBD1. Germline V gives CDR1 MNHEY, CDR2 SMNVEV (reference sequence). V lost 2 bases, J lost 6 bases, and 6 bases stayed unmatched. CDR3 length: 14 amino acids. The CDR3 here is CASSLRTGVNGYTF. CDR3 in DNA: TGTGCCAGCAGTTTACGAACAGGGGTAAATGGCTACACCTTC.

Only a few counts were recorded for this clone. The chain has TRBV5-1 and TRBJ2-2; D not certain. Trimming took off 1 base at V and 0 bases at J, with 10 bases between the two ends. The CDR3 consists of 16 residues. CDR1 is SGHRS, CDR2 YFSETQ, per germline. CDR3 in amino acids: CASSLPGAANTGELFF. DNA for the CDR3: TGCGCCAGCAGCTTGCCCGGTGCCGCGAACACCGGGGAGCTGTTTTTT. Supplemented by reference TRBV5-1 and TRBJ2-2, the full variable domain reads KAGVTQTPRYLIKTRGQQVTLSCSPISGHRSVSWYQQTPGQGLQFLFEYFSETQRNKGNFPGRFSGRQFSNSRSEMNVSTLELGDSALYLCASSLPGAANTGELFFGEGSRLTVL.

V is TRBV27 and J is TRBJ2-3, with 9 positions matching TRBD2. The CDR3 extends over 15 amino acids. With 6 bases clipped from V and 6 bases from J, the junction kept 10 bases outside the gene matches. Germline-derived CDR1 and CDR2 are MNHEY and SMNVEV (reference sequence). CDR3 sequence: CASRGIAGVMDTQYF. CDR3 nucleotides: TGTGCCAGCAGGGGAATAGCGGGAGTGATGGATACGCAGTATTTT.

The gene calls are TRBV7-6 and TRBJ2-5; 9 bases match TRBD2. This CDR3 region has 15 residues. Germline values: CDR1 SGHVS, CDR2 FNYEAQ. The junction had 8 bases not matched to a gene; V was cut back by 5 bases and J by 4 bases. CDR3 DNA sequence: TGTGCCAGCAGCCCCCGCGGTAGCGGGGGAGAGACCCAGTACTTC. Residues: CASSPRGSGGETQYF.

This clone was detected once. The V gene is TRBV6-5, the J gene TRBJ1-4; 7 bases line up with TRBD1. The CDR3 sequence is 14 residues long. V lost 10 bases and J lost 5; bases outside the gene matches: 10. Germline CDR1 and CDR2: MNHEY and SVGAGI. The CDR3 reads CATGQALRNEKLFF. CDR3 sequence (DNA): TGTGCCACAGGACAGGCCCTGAGGAATGAAAAACTGTTTTTT.

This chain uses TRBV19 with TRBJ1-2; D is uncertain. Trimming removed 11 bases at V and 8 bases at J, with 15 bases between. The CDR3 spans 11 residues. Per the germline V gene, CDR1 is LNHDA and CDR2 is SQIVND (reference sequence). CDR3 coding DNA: TGTGCCCTGAAGAACATAATCGGCTACACCTTC. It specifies CALKNIIGYTF. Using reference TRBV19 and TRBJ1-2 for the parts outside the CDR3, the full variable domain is DGGITQSPKYLFRKEGQNVTLSCEQNLNHDAMYWYRQDPGQGLRLIYYSQIVNDFQKGDIAEGYSVSREKKESFPLTVTSAQKNPTAFYLCALKNIIGYTFGSGTRLTVV.

For the CDR3, the DNA is TGTGCCTGGAGTGGGGGCTTTTGGGGCGCTCATTATGGCTACACCTTC. Translating it yields CAWSGGFWGAHYGYTF. V gene TRBV30 combines with J gene TRBJ1-2, with D possibly matching TRBD1 (5 bases). Germline-derived CDR1 and CDR2 are GTSNPN and SVGIG (reference sequence). This CDR3 is built from 16 residues. Trimming removed 1 base at V and 5 bases at J, with 20 bases between.

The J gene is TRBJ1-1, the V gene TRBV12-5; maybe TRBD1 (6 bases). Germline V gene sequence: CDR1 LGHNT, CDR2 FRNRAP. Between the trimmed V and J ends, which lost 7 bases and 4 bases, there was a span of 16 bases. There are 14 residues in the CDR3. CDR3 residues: CASATQGGFTEAFF. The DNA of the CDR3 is TGTGCTAGTGCCACCCAAGGGGGATTCACTGAAGCTTTCTTT.

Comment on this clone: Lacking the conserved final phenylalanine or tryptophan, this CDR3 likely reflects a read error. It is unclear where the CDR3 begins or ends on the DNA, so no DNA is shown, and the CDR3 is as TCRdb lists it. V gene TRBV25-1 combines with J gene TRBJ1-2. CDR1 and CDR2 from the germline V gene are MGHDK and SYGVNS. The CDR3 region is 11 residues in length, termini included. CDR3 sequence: CASSEGPRRNI.